The 13 T cell receptor beta chains given below trace back to one sample, sequenced in a study of blood T cell repertoires in COVID-19. TCRdb keeps only in-frame clones here, not all; method: immunoSEQ multiplex PCR. This sample has roughly 170,000 clones, with approximately 79% found just once. The specimen was peripheral blood. These receptors all stem from a woman aged 55 to 70 with COVID-19, enrolled during active disease.

V usage is TRBV29-1 and J usage is TRBJ2-1; 9 nucleotides agree with TRBD1. CDR1 is SQVTM, CDR2 ANQGSEA, per germline. V lost 7 bases and J lost 7; bases outside the gene matches: 11. This CDR3 is 14 amino acids long. The CDR3 coding sequence is TGCAGCGGGGAGGAACAGGGGGCGCCTAATGAGCAGTTCTTC. Amino acid sequence: CSGEEQGAPNEQFF.

The chain couples TRBV18 to TRBJ1-5; TRBD1 aligns across 7 bases. After removal of 3 bases from V and 4 bases from J, the junction contained 3 bases not matched to a gene. The germline CDR1 and CDR2 sequences are KGHSH and LQKENI. The CDR3 is 14 amino acids. The chain's CDR3 is CASSPGQANQPQHF. As DNA, the CDR3 is TGTGCCAGCTCACCCGGACAGGCAAATCAGCCCCAGCATTTT. The entire variable domain, with the rest obtained from reference TRBV18 and TRBJ1-5, is as follows: NAGVMQNPRHLVRRRGQEARLRCSPMKGHSHVYWYRQLPEEGLKFMVYLQKENIIDESGMPKERFSAEFPKEGPSILRIQQVVRGDSAAYFCASSPGQANQPQHFGDGTRLSIL.

V is TRBV5-1 and J is TRBJ2-7; 10 bases map to TRBD1. The germline gives CDR1 SGHRS, CDR2 YFSETQ. V was pared by 4 bases and J by 0 bases, with 10 bases of the junction left unmatched. This CDR3 region has 17 residues. CDR3 DNA: TGCGCCAGCAGCATGGGGACAGGGGCACGGAGCTCCTACGAGCAGTACTTC. This encodes CASSMGTGARSSYEQYF.

This chain uses TRBV12-1 with TRBJ2-1; the table's D call of TRBD2 was not tested on the DNA. TRBV12-1 is a listed pseudogene. The CDR3 spans 14 residues. CDR3 sequence (DNA): TGTGCCAGCAGCTTTGGACTAGCGTGGAATGAGCAGTTCTTC. Protein product: CASSFGLAWNEQFF.

The chain is built from TRBV4-1 and TRBJ2-2; TRBD1 is a possible D gene (6 bases). CDR1 MGHRA and CDR2 YSYEKL come from the germline V gene. There are 14 residues in the CDR3. V was clipped by 2 bases and J by 6 bases, with 10 bases between them. The CDR3 here is CASSQRQGSGELFF. In nucleotides, the CDR3 is TGCGCCAGCAGCCAACGCCAGGGGTCCGGGGAGCTGTTTTTT.

The V gene is TRBV6-6, the J gene TRBJ2-3; TRBD2 matches at 7 bases. Trimming removed 2 bases from V and 1 base from J; junction bases left unmatched: 3. In germline, CDR1 is MNHNY, CDR2 SVGAGI (reference sequence). The CDR3 is 15 amino acids. The CDR3 reads CASSYLGGGTDTQYF. CDR3 bases: TGTGCCAGCAGTTACCTTGGGGGGGGCACAGATACGCAGTATTTT.

This rearrangement joins TRBV6-5 to TRBJ2-3; no firm D call. Trimming took off 7 bases at V and 6 bases at J, with 14 bases between the two ends. Germline CDR1 and CDR2: MNHEY and SVGAGI. The CDR3 runs 13 residues. The CDR3 loop reads CASITTYLDTQYF. CDR3 bases: TGTGCCAGCATAACTACTTACTTGGATACGCAGTATTTT.

The chain carries TRBV10-1 and TRBJ2-2; the match to TRBD2 covers 15 bases. Germline assignment: CDR1 WNHNN and CDR2 SYGVQD (reference sequence). This CDR3 comprises 18 residues. Trimming took 7 bases from V and 5 from J; bases not matched to a gene: 11. The CDR3 coding sequence is TGCGCCAGCATCCGGACTAGCGGGAGGGCCGGGGGGACCGGGGAGCTGTTTTTT. Its protein product is CASIRTSGRAGGTGELFF.

The chain links TRBV7-3 to TRBJ2-1; tentative D call: TRBD2 (6 bases). V dropped 2 bases and J dropped 6 bases, with 20 bases sitting between them. The CDR3 totals 17 residues. Germline CDR1 SGHTA, CDR2 FQGTGA. The CDR3 loop is CASSLSQPVGGTNEQFF. The CDR3 coding sequence is TGTGCCAGCAGCTTATCTCAACCTGTGGGAGGAACCAATGAGCAGTTCTTC.

This chain uses TRBV5-6 with TRBJ1-2; 8 nucleotides agree with TRBD1. The junction had 11 bases not matched to a gene; V was cut back by 5 bases and J by 2 bases. Per the germline V gene, CDR1 is SGHDT and CDR2 is YYEEEE. The CDR3 loop spans 16 amino acids. CDR3 sequence (DNA): TGTGCCAGCAGTCCCTTAGGACAGGGATTAAACTATGGCTACACCTTC. This encodes CASSPLGQGLNYGYTF.

The genes are TRBV2 and TRBJ2-1, with TRBD2 identical over 12 bases. Germline CDR1 reads SNHLY; CDR2 reads FYNNEI. Trimming cost V 5 bases and J 4 bases; bases outside gene matches: 3. The CDR3 has 15 amino acids. This chain's CDR3 is CASSWTSGAYNEQFF. The CDR3 nucleotides read TGTGCCAGCAGTTGGACTAGCGGGGCTTACAATGAGCAGTTCTTC.

This clone has a handful of counts. The V call is TRBV19, the J call TRBJ1-2; tentative D call: TRBD1 (6 bases). V dropped 3 bases and J dropped 2 bases, with 7 bases sitting between them. From germline, CDR1 is LNHDA and CDR2 SQIVND (reference sequence). The CDR3 loop spans 13 amino acids. The CDR3 coding sequence is TGTGCCAGTAGTATTGACAGGAACTATGGCTACACCTTC. As protein: CASSIDRNYGYTF.

The chain is built from TRBV5-8 and TRBJ1-1; possible D gene TRBD1, 5 bases. This CDR3 region has 15 residues. Trimming took 5 bases from V and 1 from J, leaving 15 bases between them. Germline V gene data show CDR1 as SGHTS and CDR2 as YDEGEE. The CDR3 is CASRYAGLTNTEAFF. In DNA, the CDR3 is TGTGCCAGCAGATATGCGGGACTTACGAACACTGAAGCTTTCTTT.